The TCR beta chain described here comes from a study of shared clonotypes between healthy human individuals. Study at large: Each donor's CD4 naive and CD4 memory cells filled three plates apiece, CD8 naive two, and CD8 memory one.

TCRdb keeps only in-frame clones here, not all; method: immunoSEQ multiplex PCR. In the table there are hundreds of thousands of clones, about 95% of which are singletons. Naive CD8 cells lacked CD45RO, underwent positive selection for CCR7 and left out terminally differentiated effector memory CD45RA+ cells. The CDR3 consists of 18 residues. Trimming took 3 bases from V and 9 from J, leaving 24 bases between them. Germline assignment: CDR1 MGHRA and CDR2 YSYEKL. The source is a woman in her twenties or thirties in good health. This chain uses TRBV4-1 with TRBJ2-6; D unclear. The specimen was naive CD8+ T cells sorted from blood. The CDR3 here is CASSQRTQALLVNNVLTF. DNA for the CDR3: TGCGCCAGCAGCCAGCGGACCCAGGCCTTACTCGTGAACAACGTCCTGACTTTC.